These 12 T cell receptor beta chains were all obtained from the same sample, sequenced in a study of CXCR3-negative and CXCR3-positive naive CD8 T cells. The study, taken as a whole, reports: More hydrophobic TRB CDR3s occurred in CXCR3-positive than in CXCR3-negative naive cells.

Antigens of these TCRs are unknown. Libraries were UMI-labeled 5' RACE TRB cDNA. TCRdb processed the 5' RACE reads again and assigns one entry to each CDR3 protein, with no DNA. The sample yields some 150,000 distinct CDR3 sequences, of which the top ten take up about 0.44%. The sequenced material came from naive CXCR3+ CD8+ T cells from blood. Subset here: CD45RO-CCR7+CD27+CD95- naive CD8+ T cells expressing CXCR3 (TNR3+). The receptor source for this set is a human donor in good health. Some clones in this sample may be carry-over from other donors' samples.

V gene TRBV4-2 combines with J gene TRBJ1-1. The germline V gene has CDR1 LGHNA and CDR2 YNFKEQ. The CDR3 runs 13 residues. The CDR3 reads CASSETPNTEAFF.

The chain joins TRBV27 to TRBJ1-5; TCRdb's assignment of TRBD1 cannot be checked, as there is no DNA. CDR3 size: 14 residues. Germline V gene data show CDR1 as MNHEY and CDR2 as SMNVEV (reference sequence). CDR3 protein: CASSSTGGDQPQHF.

This sequence joins TRBV4-3 and TRBJ1-6; TCRdb designates TRBD1, a call that cannot be tested without DNA. Germline-derived CDR1 and CDR2 are LGHNA and YSLEER. The CDR3 is 15 amino acids. The CDR3 is CASSQNTGYNSPLHF.

The chain links TRBV5-6 to TRBJ2-1. Germline V CDR1 and CDR2: SGHDT, YYEEEE. The CDR3 has 15 residues. The CDR3 region is CASSLAAGARNEQFF.

The chain joins TRBV6-6 to TRBJ2-7; TCRdb's D call, TRBD1, is unchecked because there is no DNA. The CDR3 contains 14 residues. Germline-derived CDR1 and CDR2 are MNHNY and SVGAGI (reference sequence). The CDR3 here is CASSYGDIYYEQYF.

The rearrangement joins TRBV28 to TRBJ2-7. The CDR3 spans 12 residues. Germline loops: CDR1 MDHEN, CDR2 SYDVKM. CDR3 in amino acids: CASSLGQTEQYF.

Here the CDR3 reads CASSILVLGLGEQFF. The chain couples TRBV19 to TRBJ2-1; no DNA is available, so the TRBD2 call from TCRdb remains unchecked. This CDR3 is built from 15 residues. Germline CDR1 reads LNHDA; CDR2 reads SQIVND (reference sequence).

This chain joins TRBV29-1 and TRBJ2-7; TCRdb outputs TRBD1, but without DNA this stays unchecked. This CDR3 spans 15 amino acids. Looked up from germline, CDR1 is SQVTM and CDR2 is ANQGSEA. The CDR3 here is CSVQGSEGSSYEQYF.

V gene TRBV9 combines with J gene TRBJ1-1; the TRBD1 assignment by TCRdb is unverifiable without DNA. This CDR3 is built from 15 residues. Germline lookup yields CDR1 SGDLS and CDR2 YYNGEE. The CDR3 protein is CASSPGARSDTEAFF.

V and J are TRBV12-3 or TRBV12-4 and TRBJ2-1; TCRdb reports TRBD1, a call that lacks DNA to check it against. The CDR3 has 14 residues. CDR3 sequence: CASSFDGGQDEQFF.

V and J are TRBV10-3 and TRBJ2-3; TCRdb's D call, TRBD2, is unchecked because there is no DNA. The germline gives CDR1 ENHRY, CDR2 SYGVKD. The CDR3 totals 15 residues. The CDR3 loop reads CAISGVADSTDTQYF.

The chain carries TRBV15 and TRBJ2-7. In germline, CDR1 is LNHNV, CDR2 YYDKDF (reference sequence). This CDR3 is 14 amino acids long. CDR3 in amino acids: CATSRVDSSYEQYF. Looking up the rest from reference TRBV15 and TRBJ2-7 gives the full variable domain: DAMVIQNPRYQVTQFGKPVTLSCSQTLNHNVMYWYQQKSSQAPKLLFHYYDKDFNNEADTPDNFQSRRPNTSFCFLDIRSPGLGDTAMYLCATSRVDSSYEQYFGPGTRLTVT.